What follows describes a single T cell receptor beta chain. CDR1 and CDR2 from the germline V gene are MNHEY and SVGAGI. V shed 4 bases and J 8 bases; nucleotides not matched to a gene: 11. This CDR3 comprises 15 residues. This specimen comes from a study of blood T cell repertoires in COVID-19. The overall study: Samples taken during acute and convalescent COVID-19 were collected in the United States, Italy and Spain.

Original methodology: Amplifying reference gene primers gave estimates of nucleated cell counts. Profiled with immunoSEQ multiplex PCR; TCRdb holds only in-frame clones, not every one. The D gene and trimming were derived from the DNA, and the V and J assignments and clone size from that table. The sample yields more than 95,000 clones, 83% seen once. The clonotype was recovered from a man at least 80 years old with active or convalescent COVID-19. The J gene is TRBJ1-2, the V gene TRBV6-5; 9 bases map to TRBD1. What was sequenced was peripheral blood. The CDR3 coding sequence is TGTGCCAGCAGTTGGGGGACAGGGCGATCCCGGGGCTACACCTTC. Translating gives CASSWGTGRSRGYTF.